This TCR beta chain was recorded in a study of cytomegalovirus exposure and HLA in healthy donors. The overall study: The roughly 670 first-cohort repertoires shared a platform with the approximately 130 validation repertoires, as reported in a later analysis.

Comment on this clone: Its matching antigen is unknown.

Points from the study as a whole: Subsequent analysis showed first-cohort TCR clusters tending to co-occur in 120 validation repertoires. Reported performance of the classifier showed diagnosis of cytomegalovirus status with high specificity and sensitivity.

The approximately 120-subject validation cohort, separate from the approximately 670-subject first cohort, included the donors. Germline assignment: CDR1 LNHNV and CDR2 YYDKDF (reference sequence). V was trimmed by 0 bases and J by 7 bases, leaving 10 bases between them. The CDR3 has 15 amino acids. The repertoire was sequenced with immunoSEQ multiplex PCR; TCRdb's copy has only in-frame clones and lacks some. The table lists around 130,000 clones, around 85% of them singletons. Sequenced sample: PBMCs. The genes are TRBV15 and TRBJ1-6; weak D call: TRBD1 (5 bases). This TCR was sampled from a woman aged 25 to 39 in good health and CMV-seronegative. CDR3 amino acids: CATSRDRAGNSPLHF. CDR3 coding DNA: TGTGCCACCAGCAGAGATCGCGCAGGGAATTCACCCCTCCACTTT.